A single sample is the source of the 6 T cell receptor beta chains below, sequenced in a study of blood T cell repertoires in COVID-19 (dated by TCRdb to 2019 to 2021). Library preparation employed the immunoSEQ multiplex PCR assay. TCRdb provides this immuneACCESS table in a form limited to in-frame rearrangements. Some clones are lacking; in checked studies, under half of them reflect an unresolved V gene, and why the rest are absent is not known. In this sample the table shows over 250,000 clones, approximately 85% of which occur a single time. The top ten clones comprise more than 10% of the sample. Sequencing was carried out using peripheral blood. Source of these receptors: a human donor in a cohort sampled during active COVID-19.

The CDR3 region has the DNA TGCGCCAGCAGCTCGATTACAGGGAACACTGAAGCTTTCTTT. Its translation: CASSSITGNTEAFF. This rearrangement joins TRBV5-1 to TRBJ1-1, with a weak D call TRBD1 (5 bases). Per the germline V gene, CDR1 is SGHRS and CDR2 is YFSETQ. Trimming removed 3 bases at V and 1 base at J, with 10 bases between. This CDR3 is built from 14 residues. Full variable domain (rest looked up from reference TRBV5-1 and TRBJ1-1): KAGVTQTPRYLIKTRGQQVTLSCSPISGHRSVSWYQQTPGQGLQFLFEYFSETQRNKGNFPGRFSGRQFSNSRSEMNVSTLELGDSALYLCASSSITGNTEAFFGQGTRLTVV.

This sequence joins TRBV6-5 and TRBJ2-7, with 8 bases fitting TRBD2. This CDR3 has 13 residues. Germline CDR1 is MNHEY and CDR2 is SVGAGI. V was pared by 10 bases and J by 1 base, with 6 bases of the junction left unmatched. CDR3 bases: TGTGCCATCCGGGCTAGCGGGTCCTACGAGCAGTACTTC. It yields the protein CAIRASGSYEQYF.

The J gene is TRBJ2-3, the V gene TRBV2, with D perhaps matching TRBD2 (6 bases). V was pared by 7 bases and J by 2 bases, with 16 bases between. The CDR3 extends over 15 amino acids. Germline loops: CDR1 SNHLY, CDR2 FYNNEI. The CDR3 coding sequence is TGTGCCAGCATCGGCAATCCGGGAGCCACAGATACGCAGTATTTT. It encodes CASIGNPGATDTQYF.

The rearrangement links TRBV5-6 to TRBJ2-7; 10 bases match TRBD2. CDR3 size: 15 residues. The germline V gene has CDR1 SGHDT and CDR2 YYEEEE. V shed 4 bases, J shed 4 bases, and the junction held 8 bases outside the gene matches. CDR3 protein: CASSPERTSGYEQYF. For the CDR3, the DNA is TGTGCCAGCAGCCCTGAGCGGACTAGCGGATACGAGCAGTACTTC. Supplemented by reference TRBV5-6 and TRBJ2-7, the full variable domain reads DAGVTQSPTHLIKTRGQQVTLRCSPKSGHDTVSWYQQALGQGPQFIFQYYEEEERQRGNFPDRFSGHQFPNYSSELNVNALLLGDSALYLCASSPERTSGYEQYFGPGTRLTVT.

The gene calls are TRBV6-4 and TRBJ2-5, with 9 bases matching TRBD2. The junction had 14 bases not matched to a gene; V was cut back by 11 bases and J by 4 bases. CDR1 is MRHNA, CDR2 SNTAGT, per germline. CDR3 length equals 15 residues. The CDR3 nucleotides are TGTGCCGGGGGATCTAGCGGGGAGGTCCCAGAGACCCAGTACTTC. Protein product: CAGGSSGEVPETQYF.

CDR3 sequence: CASSPGGTGVDTQYF. The CDR3 DNA reads TGTGCCAGCAGCCCAGGAGGGACAGGGGTAGATACGCAGTATTTT. The chain couples TRBV9 to TRBJ2-3; 10 bases line up with TRBD1. J gave up 5 bases and V 4 bases, and 7 bases lay outside the gene matches. This CDR3 has 15 amino acids. The V gene's germline CDR1 is SGDLS and CDR2 YYNGEE.